The 2 T cell receptor beta chains below come from one sample, sequenced in a study of blood T cell repertoires in COVID-19. Assay: immunoSEQ multiplex PCR; the TCRdb copy retains only in-frame clones and omits some. This repertoire shows 380,000 or so clones, 70% to 90% found once; its top ten account for roughly 2%. The sequenced sample consisted of PBMCs or T cells enriched from blood (not recorded which). Receptors originate from a woman in her forties with acute COVID-19.

CDR3 residues: CASRGSGGRTHEQYF. CDR3 sequence (DNA): TGTGCCAGCAGGGGGTCAGGGGGTCGGACGCACGAGCAGTACTTC. The chain employs TRBV6-5 and TRBJ2-7; 7 bases agree with TRBD1. Germline V CDR1 and CDR2: MNHEY, SVGAGI. The V and J ends lost 6 bases and 5 bases, in that order; junction bases with no gene match: 13. The length of the CDR3 is 15 residues.

The CDR3, as DNA: TGTGCCAGCAGCCAAGAGGAGGGGGCCCTGAACACTGAAGCTTTCTTT. Translating it yields CASSQEEGALNTEAFF. V is TRBV7-6 and J is TRBJ1-1, with 7 nucleotides matching TRBD1. The J segment lost 0 bases and the V segment lost 5 bases, leaving 9 bases of the junction unmatched. In germline, CDR1 is SGHVS, CDR2 FNYEAQ. This CDR3 comprises 16 residues.